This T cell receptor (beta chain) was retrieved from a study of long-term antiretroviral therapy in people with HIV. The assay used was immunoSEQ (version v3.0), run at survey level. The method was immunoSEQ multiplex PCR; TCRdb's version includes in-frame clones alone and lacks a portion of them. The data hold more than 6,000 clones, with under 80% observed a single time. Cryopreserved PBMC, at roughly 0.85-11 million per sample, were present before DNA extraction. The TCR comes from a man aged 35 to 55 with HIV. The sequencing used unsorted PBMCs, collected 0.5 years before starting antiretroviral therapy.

CDR3 bases: TGTGCCAGCCCCCACGGGGAGCTGTTTTTT. Translated: CASPHGELFF. The chain has TRBV19 and TRBJ2-2; D is unresolved. Germline V gene sequence: CDR1 LNHDA, CDR2 SQIVND (reference sequence). This CDR3 is built from 10 residues. V shed 9 bases and J shed 7 bases, with 6 bases lying between them.